Listed below are T cell receptor beta chains from one sample, sequenced in a study of blood T cell repertoires in COVID-19. TCRdb keeps only in-frame clones here, not all; method: immunoSEQ multiplex PCR. The repertoire consists of some 200,000 clones, with 84% occurring once and the leading ten covering approximately 13%. Sample: peripheral blood. The source of these receptors is a human donor in a cohort sampled during active COVID-19. Both conserved end residues are part of each CDR3. Fields, in order: V gene, clone size, J gene, D gene, CDR3 protein, CDR3 DNA. D genes are given only for firm matches. Clone size, where shown, is once, few, many, or a class for clones that have expanded.

V: TRBV19; size: .; J: TRBJ2-3; D: TRBD2; CDR3: CASSIGLLAGTPDTQYF; DNA: TGTGCCAGTAGTATAGGGCTACTAGCGGGGACCCCGGATACGCAGTATTTT
V: TRBV18; size: few; J: TRBJ2-1; D: .; CDR3: CASSQENYNEQFF; DNA: TGTGCCAGCTCACAGGAGAACTACAATGAGCAGTTCTTC
V: TRBV3-1/TRBV3-2; size: .; J: TRBJ1-5; D: .; CDR3: CASSPGDQPQHF; DNA: TGTGCCAGCAGCCCCGGTGATCAGCCCCAGCATTTT
V: TRBV18; size: .; J: TRBJ2-7; D: .; CDR3: CASSPPAGAGTYEQYF; DNA: TGTGCCAGCTCACCACCGGCAGGGGCCGGCACCTACGAGCAGTACTTC
V: TRBV10-3; size: .; J: TRBJ2-7; D: TRBD2; CDR3: CAISASGGTYEQYF; DNA: TGTGCCATCAGTGCCTCGGGAGGGACCTACGAGCAGTACTTC
V: TRBV4-1; size: .; J: TRBJ2-2; D: TRBD1; CDR3: CASSPLRDRGRHSNTGELFF; DNA: TGCGCCAGCAGCCCCTTGAGGGACAGGGGACGACATTCGAACACCGGGGAGCTGTTTTTT
V: TRBV5-1; size: .; J: TRBJ1-5; D: TRBD1; CDR3: CASSYGDRQDQPQHF; DNA: TGCGCCAGCAGCTACGGGGACAGGCAAGATCAGCCCCAGCATTTT
V: TRBV9; size: .; J: TRBJ2-1; D: TRBD1; CDR3: CASSVGTGGYHEQFF; DNA: TGTGCCAGCAGCGTGGGGACAGGGGGCTATCATGAGCAGTTCTTC
V: TRBV5-4; size: .; J: TRBJ1-4; D: .; CDR3: CASSLGGRGNEKLFF; DNA: TGTGCCAGCAGCTTGGGAGGGCGGGGGAATGAAAAACTGTTTTTT
V: TRBV27; size: .; J: TRBJ2-1; D: TRBD2; CDR3: CASSSSPGGPSYNEQFF; DNA: TGTGCCAGCAGTTCAAGCCCGGGAGGGCCTTCCTACAATGAGCAGTTCTTC
V: TRBV21-1; size: .; J: TRBJ2-3; D: .; CDR3: CASSKYNAAGGPGKDTQYF; DNA: TGTGCCAGCAGCAAATATAACGCGGCGGGAGGGCCCGGAAAAGATACGCAGTATTTT
V: TRBV18; size: .; J: TRBJ2-5; D: .; CDR3: CASSPWAARETQYF; DNA: TGTGCCAGCTCACCTTGGGCAGCAAGAGAGACCCAGTACTTC
V: TRBV5-1; size: once; J: TRBJ2-1; D: TRBD2; CDR3: CASSWGTSGSAYNEQFF; DNA: TGCGCCAGCAGCTGGGGGACTAGCGGGAGTGCCTACAATGAGCAGTTCTTC
V: TRBV7-9; size: .; J: TRBJ2-1; D: TRBD2; CDR3: CASSQGAGVNEQFF; DNA: TGTGCCAGCAGCCAGGGAGCGGGAGTTAATGAGCAGTTCTTC
V: TRBV18; size: .; J: TRBJ1-3; D: .; CDR3: CASSPTTGSGNTIYF; DNA: TGTGCCAGCTCACCCACCACAGGGTCTGGAAACACCATATATTTT
V: TRBV24-1; size: .; J: TRBJ1-2; D: TRBD1; CDR3: CATSEGTGANYGYTF; DNA: TGTGCCACCAGTGAGGGGACAGGAGCTAACTATGGCTACACCTTC
V: TRBV9; size: .; J: TRBJ2-7; D: .; CDR3: CASSPKDSPFSEQYF; DNA: TGTGCCAGCAGCCCGAAGGACAGCCCCTTCTCCGAGCAGTACTTC
V: TRBV6-1; size: .; J: TRBJ2-7; D: TRBD1; CDR3: CASSDNRGSYEQYF; DNA: TGTGCCAGCAGTGACAACAGGGGTTCCTACGAGCAGTACTTC
V: TRBV28; size: .; J: TRBJ2-4; D: .; CDR3: CASTQYGTKNIQYF; DNA: TGTGCCAGCACCCAATACGGGACCAAAAACATTCAGTACTTC
V: TRBV5-4; size: .; J: TRBJ2-7; D: TRBD2; CDR3: CASSPSGSRAYEQYF; DNA: TGTGCCAGCAGCCCCAGCGGGAGTAGGGCCTACGAGCAGTACTTC
V: TRBV7-2; size: .; J: TRBJ2-7; D: TRBD2; CDR3: CASSLAGLAGEQYF; DNA: TGTGCCAGCAGCTTAGCCGGACTAGCTGGCGAGCAGTACTTC
V: TRBV18; size: .; J: TRBJ2-2; D: .; CDR3: CASSPPSTGELFF; DNA: TGTGCCAGCTCACCACCCTCCACCGGGGAGCTGTTTTTT
V: TRBV23-1; size: .; J: TRBJ1-5; D: .; CDR3: CARRGGTQPQHF; DNA: TGCGCCAGACGGGGGGGGACTCAGCCCCAGCATTTT
V: TRBV5-4; size: .; J: TRBJ1-5; D: .; CDR3: CASSLQDNNQPQHF; DNA: TGTGCCAGCAGCTTGCAGGACAACAATCAGCCCCAGCATTTT
V: TRBV5-1; size: once; J: TRBJ1-1; D: .; CDR3: CASGSGRNTEAFF; DNA: TGCGCCAGCGGATCCGGGAGGAACACTGAAGCTTTCTTT
V: TRBV24-1; size: .; J: TRBJ2-3; D: TRBD2; CDR3: CATSGAIGRRGTDTQYF; DNA: TGTGCCACCAGTGGGGCTATCGGGAGGAGAGGGACAGATACGCAGTATTTT
V: TRBV12-3/TRBV12-4; size: .; J: TRBJ1-4; D: .; CDR3: CASSLGGGPLFF; DNA: TGTGCCAGCAGCCTAGGCGGGGGGCCTCTGTTTTTT
V: TRBV7-8; size: .; J: TRBJ2-7; D: .; CDR3: CASRLGGSYEQYF; DNA: TGTGCCAGCAGGTTAGGCGGGTCCTACGAGCAGTACTTC
V: TRBV19; size: once; J: TRBJ2-7; D: .; CDR3: CASRSLDAGMYEQYF; DNA: TGTGCCAGTAGATCCCTGGACGCGGGAATGTACGAGCAGTACTTC
V: TRBV15; size: once; J: TRBJ1-2; D: TRBD1; CDR3: CATSRENRGWDGYTF; DNA: TGTGCCACCAGCAGGGAAAACAGGGGATGGGATGGCTACACCTTC
V: TRBV7-9; size: .; J: TRBJ2-2; D: .; CDR3: CASSETTYANTGELFF; DNA: TGTGCCAGCAGCGAGACAACCTACGCGAACACCGGGGAGCTGTTTTTT
V: TRBV19; size: .; J: TRBJ2-7; D: .; CDR3: CASSINVPASAIGYEQYF; DNA: TGTGCCAGTAGTATTAATGTACCGGCTAGCGCGATCGGCTACGAGCAGTACTTC
V: TRBV28; size: .; J: TRBJ2-7; D: .; CDR3: CASSFVNSYEQYF; DNA: TGTGCCAGCAGTTTCGTTAACTCCTACGAGCAGTACTTC
V: TRBV19; size: .; J: TRBJ2-1; D: TRBD1; CDR3: CASSFWTGVDNEQFF; DNA: TGTGCCAGTAGTTTTTGGACAGGGGTGGACAATGAGCAGTTCTTC
V: TRBV4-1; size: .; J: TRBJ2-3; D: .; CDR3: CASSPRVTSTDTQYF; DNA: TGCGCCAGCAGCCCCAGGGTGACTAGCACAGATACGCAGTATTTT
V: TRBV28; size: once; J: TRBJ1-2; D: .; CDR3: CASSLFRSPNYGYTF; DNA: TGTGCCAGCAGTTTATTTCGGAGCCCTAACTATGGCTACACCTTC
V: TRBV30; size: .; J: TRBJ1-2; D: TRBD1; CDR3: CAWTPRPGQGAIDYGYTF; DNA: TGTGCCTGGACCCCCCGCCCGGGACAGGGGGCGATTGACTATGGCTACACCTTC
V: TRBV30; size: .; J: TRBJ2-1; D: .; CDR3: CAWIEQGLGEQFF; DNA: TGTGCCTGGATAGAACAGGGCCTTGGGGAGCAGTTCTTC
V: TRBV5-1; size: .; J: TRBJ1-1; D: .; CDR3: CASSPASTEAFF; DNA: TGCGCCAGCAGCCCCGCGAGCACTGAAGCTTTCTTT
V: TRBV27; size: .; J: TRBJ2-7; D: .; CDR3: CASSLLGQIGNEQYF; DNA: TGTGCCAGCAGTTTGCTCGGACAGATCGGCAACGAGCAGTACTTC
V: TRBV20-1; size: few; J: TRBJ2-7; D: TRBD2; CDR3: CSASALTGGLYEQYF; DNA: TGCAGTGCTAGTGCCCTTACGGGAGGCCTCTACGAGCAGTACTTC
V: TRBV19; size: .; J: TRBJ2-7; D: .; CDR3: CASSIGAMGNEQYF; DNA: TGTGCCAGTAGTATTGGGGCCATGGGGAACGAGCAGTACTTC
V: TRBV27; size: .; J: TRBJ2-5; D: TRBD2; CDR3: CASSGMTYGQETQYF; DNA: TGTGCCAGTAGCGGGATGACTTATGGGCAAGAGACCCAGTACTTC
V: TRBV15; size: .; J: TRBJ2-7; D: TRBD1; CDR3: CATSRARDSTYEQYF; DNA: TGTGCCACCAGCAGGGCCCGGGACAGTACCTACGAGCAGTACTTC
V: TRBV2; size: .; J: TRBJ1-2; D: .; CDR3: CASSEETLSNYGYTF; DNA: TGTGCCAGCAGTGAAGAGACTCTATCTAACTATGGCTACACCTTC
V: TRBV29-1; size: .; J: TRBJ2-1; D: .; CDR3: CSVEREFPSEQFF; DNA: TGCAGCGTTGAAAGGGAGTTCCCCAGCGAGCAGTTCTTC
V: TRBV5-1; size: .; J: TRBJ1-1; D: .; CDR3: CASSFQPSGTEAFF; DNA: TGCGCCAGCAGCTTTCAACCTTCAGGGACTGAAGCTTTCTTT
V: TRBV7-2; size: .; J: TRBJ2-3; D: TRBD2; CDR3: CASSLAGTSGSGNTQYF; DNA: TGTGCCAGCAGCTTAGCGGGGACTAGCGGGAGTGGAAATACGCAGTATTTT
V: TRBV18; size: .; J: TRBJ2-1; D: .; CDR3: CASSPASNEQFF; DNA: TGTGCCAGCTCACCGGCTAGCAATGAGCAGTTCTTC
V: TRBV3-1/TRBV3-2; size: .; J: TRBJ2-5; D: .; CDR3: CASSQQGWWETQYF; DNA: TGTGCCAGCAGCCAGCAGGGTTGGTGGGAGACCCAGTACTTC
V: TRBV24-1; size: once; J: TRBJ2-4; D: .; CDR3: CATSASGLAKNIQYF; DNA: TGTGCCACCAGTGCCTCAGGATTAGCCAAAAACATTCAGTACTTC
V: TRBV3-1/TRBV3-2; size: .; J: TRBJ2-5; D: TRBD2; CDR3: CASSQDLRLAGGTQYF; DNA: TGTGCCAGCAGCCAAGATTTGAGGCTAGCGGGAGGGACCCAGTACTTC
V: TRBV7-8; size: .; J: TRBJ2-7; D: .; CDR3: CASSSRRDGRDEQYF; DNA: TGTGCCAGCAGCTCCCGCCGGGACGGGAGAGACGAGCAGTACTTC
V: TRBV5-4; size: once; J: TRBJ2-3; D: .; CDR3: CASSLTSTDTQYF; DNA: TGTGCCAGCAGCCTGACAAGCACAGATACGCAGTATTTT
V: TRBV9; size: once; J: TRBJ1-2; D: .; CDR3: CASSHGQSYGYTF; DNA: TGTGCCAGCAGCCACGGACAGTCCTATGGCTACACCTTC
V: TRBV6-6; size: .; J: TRBJ2-3; D: TRBD2; CDR3: CASSQESGRAFSDTQYF; DNA: TGTGCCAGCAGTCAGGAAAGCGGGAGGGCCTTCTCCGATACGCAGTATTTT
V: TRBV7-9; size: .; J: TRBJ2-2; D: .; CDR3: CASSPGRASVGELFF; DNA: TGTGCCAGCAGCCCTGGGCGGGCTAGCGTCGGGGAGCTGTTTTTT
V: TRBV3-1/TRBV3-2; size: .; J: TRBJ2-7; D: TRBD1; CDR3: CASSQGTVTYEQYF; DNA: TGTGCCAGCAGCCAGGGGACAGTGACCTACGAGCAGTACTTC
V: TRBV7-9; size: .; J: TRBJ2-1; D: TRBD2; CDR3: CASSLTSGSRYNEQFF; DNA: TGTGCCAGCAGCTTGACTAGCGGGAGCCGGTACAATGAGCAGTTCTTC
V: TRBV24-1; size: .; J: TRBJ2-1; D: .; CDR3: CATNPGTGELAGKNEQFF; DNA: TGTGCCACGAACCCCGGGACAGGGGAACTAGCGGGAAAGAATGAGCAGTTCTTC